The 17 T cell receptor beta chains below all came from one sample that was sequenced in a study of blood T cell repertoires in COVID-19. Using immunoSEQ multiplex PCR, the repertoire was profiled, and TCRdb retains in-frame clones only, with some absent. This sample has tens of thousands of clones, with more than 65% found just once. Specimen: peripheral blood. These receptors were taken from a woman between 65 and 79 years old with acute or convalescent COVID-19.

This clone was observed a few times. The chain is built from TRBV5-1 and TRBJ2-3; maybe TRBD2 (6 bases). This CDR3 is 15 amino acids long. Trimming cost V 3 bases and J 5 bases, with 16 bases left between them. CDR1 and CDR2 from the germline V gene are SGHRS and YFSETQ. The CDR3: CASSSGLSPGDTQYF. The CDR3 DNA reads TGCGCCAGCAGCTCGGGACTCTCACCAGGAGATACGCAGTATTTT.

The genes are TRBV9 and TRBJ1-5; 8 bases match TRBD1. CDR3 size: 16 residues. CDR1 is SGDLS, CDR2 YYNGEE, per germline. With 4 bases clipped from V and 0 bases from J, the junction kept 6 bases outside the gene matches. The CDR3 spells CASSPGTGHSNQPQHF. CDR3 in DNA: TGTGCCAGCAGCCCCGGGACAGGACATAGCAATCAGCCCCAGCATTTT.

V usage is TRBV6-2 or TRBV6-3 and J usage is TRBJ2-7; 10 nucleotides agree with TRBD2. Germline V gene data show CDR1 as MNHEY and CDR2 as SVGEGT. With 5 bases clipped from V and 2 bases from J, the junction kept 3 bases outside the gene matches. The CDR3 sequence is 14 residues long. The CDR3 protein is CASSRAGGTYEQYF. The CDR3 DNA is TGTGCCAGCAGTCGAGCGGGAGGGACCTACGAGCAGTACTTC.

The genes are TRBV19 and TRBJ2-3; TRBD2 might be the D (5 bases). The V end was cut by 5 bases, the J end by 6 bases, with 12 bases between. The CDR3 runs to 13 residues. Germline-derived CDR1 and CDR2 are LNHDA and SQIVND (reference sequence). CDR3 bases: TGTGCCAGTAGTTTAGCGTCGGTGGATACGCAGTATTTT. This translates into CASSLASVDTQYF.

This clone has more than one count but fewer than ten. The rearrangement joins TRBV7-9 to TRBJ2-7, with 10 bases lining up with TRBD1. The V gene's germline CDR1 is SEHNR and CDR2 FQNEAQ (reference sequence). There are 17 residues in the CDR3. Germline trimming cut 5 bases from V and 5 bases from J; bases unmatched to any gene: 15. The CDR3 sequence is CASSPPTGQGPRDEQYF. Here the CDR3 DNA reads TGTGCCAGCAGCCCACCGACGGGACAGGGGCCTAGGGACGAGCAGTACTTC.

The chain uses TRBV25-1 and TRBJ1-4; D unclear. This CDR3 spans 13 amino acids. Per the germline V gene, CDR1 is MGHDK and CDR2 is SYGVNS. Trimming removed 2 bases at V and 8 bases at J, with 9 bases between. The CDR3 sequence: CASSEDPGEKLFF. For the CDR3, the DNA is TGTGCCAGCAGTGAAGACCCGGGGGAAAAACTGTTTTTT.

This clone is medium-sized in the sample. The chain joins TRBV7-3 to TRBJ1-1, with D possibly being TRBD1 (6 bases). Germline V gives CDR1 SGHTA, CDR2 FQGTGA. The CDR3 has 13 residues. Trimming stripped 6 bases from V and 6 bases from J, with 14 bases between. The CDR3 is CASSPPGAAEAFF. Here the CDR3 DNA reads TGTGCCAGCAGTCCCCCAGGGGCGGCTGAAGCTTTCTTT.

This clone has a single count. The rearrangement joins TRBV2 to TRBJ1-5; 9 nucleotides align to TRBD1. V gave up 6 bases and J gave up 6 bases; unmatched junction bases: 6. The CDR3 has 14 residues. The germline V gene has CDR1 SNHLY and CDR2 FYNNEI. The CDR3, as DNA: TGTGCCAGCAGCATACAGGGACAGGGTCAGCCCCAGCATTTT. Residues: CASSIQGQGQPQHF. Filled out from reference TRBV2 and TRBJ1-5, the complete variable domain reads EPEVTQTPSHQVTQMGQEVILRCVPISNHLYFYWYRQILGQKVEFLVSFYNNEISEKSEIFDDQFSVERPDGSNFTLKIRSTKLEDSAMYFCASSIQGQGQPQHFGDGTRLSIL.

This chain connects TRBV6-5 to TRBJ1-3; D might be TRBD1 (6 bases). The CDR3 has 14 residues. Trimming took 2 bases from V and 4 from J, leaving 9 bases between them. Germline V gene data show CDR1 as MNHEY and CDR2 as SVGAGI. The DNA for the CDR3 is TGTGCCAGCAGTTACCCGACAGGCGGAAACACCATATATTTT. Encoded protein: CASSYPTGGNTIYF.

A few counts support this clone. The rearrangement joins TRBV5-4 to TRBJ1-1; 7 nucleotides line up with TRBD1. The trim removed 0 bases at V and 3 bases at J, leaving 2 bases unmatched. The germline CDR1 and CDR2 sequences are SGHNT and YYREEE (reference sequence). The CDR3 loop spans 14 amino acids. CDR3 nucleotide sequence: TGTGCCAGCAGCTTGGACAGGGGAGACACTGAAGCTTTCTTT. Amino acids: CASSLDRGDTEAFF.

The V gene is TRBV19, the J gene TRBJ2-5; perhaps TRBD2 as D (6 bases). Trimming took off 6 bases at V and 1 base at J, with 9 bases between the two ends. The CDR3 runs to 13 residues. CDR1 and CDR2 from the germline V gene are LNHDA and SQIVND (reference sequence). The CDR3 nucleotides read TGTGCCAGTAGCGGGAGCTCCCAAGAGACCCAGTACTTC. Translating gives CASSGSSQETQYF.

The chain recombines TRBV6-5 with TRBJ2-7; maybe TRBD1 (5 bases). The CDR3 is 14 amino acids. From germline, CDR1 is MNHEY and CDR2 SVGAGI. The V and J ends lost 5 bases and 6 bases respectively, with 17 bases between them. The CDR3 nucleotides are TGTGCCAGCAGTCCGTCTGGGCAGGGCCGCGAGCAGTACTTC. It translates to CASSPSGQGREQYF.

V gene TRBV27 combines with J gene TRBJ2-6, with D possibly matching TRBD2 (5 bases). Trimming pared 3 bases from V and 1 base from J, leaving 13 bases between. CDR1 and CDR2 from the germline V gene are MNHEY and SMNVEV (reference sequence). The CDR3 covers 17 residues. The DNA of the CDR3 is TGTGCCAGCAGTTTTGCCCGGGGTTTGTCTGGGGCCAACGTCCTGACTTTC. Encoded protein: CASSFARGLSGANVLTF.

The rearrangement uses TRBV3-1 (or the pseudogene TRBV3-2) and TRBJ2-5, with 12 bases identical to TRBD2. V lost 4 bases, J lost 5 bases, and 2 bases stayed unmatched. The CDR3 is 14 amino acids. CDR1 LGHDT and CDR2 YNNKEL come from the germline V gene (reference sequence). CDR3 residues: CASSLLAGGETQYF. DNA of the CDR3: TGTGCCAGCAGCCTTCTAGCGGGGGGGGAGACCCAGTACTTC.

This clone was recorded once. The CDR3 loop is CASRRGGNYGYTF. CDR3 nucleotides: TGTGCCAGCAGACGGGGAGGGAACTATGGCTACACCTTC. The rearrangement uses TRBV6-5 and TRBJ1-2; D not certain. The ends were cut back, 6 bases at V and 2 bases at J, with 10 bases in the middle. The CDR3 contains 13 residues. The V gene's germline CDR1 is MNHEY and CDR2 SVGAGI.

This chain connects TRBV9 to TRBJ1-1, with TRBD1 matching over 8 bases. The germline gives CDR1 SGDLS, CDR2 YYNGEE. The CDR3 has 15 amino acids. The trim removed 2 bases at V and 3 bases at J, leaving 6 bases unmatched. The CDR3 DNA follows: TGTGCCAGCAGCGTTCAGGGGGCGCGGGACACTGAAGCTTTCTTT. Translated: CASSVQGARDTEAFF.

The chain links TRBV27 to TRBJ2-5, with D maybe TRBD2 (5 bases). From germline, CDR1 is MNHEY and CDR2 SMNVEV (reference sequence). The V end was cut by 2 bases, the J end by 1 base, with 11 bases between. The CDR3 is made up of 15 amino acids. The DNA for the CDR3 is TGTGCCAGCAGTTTAGGAGCGGTTTCCCAAGAGACCCAGTACTTC. It is translated as CASSLGAVSQETQYF.